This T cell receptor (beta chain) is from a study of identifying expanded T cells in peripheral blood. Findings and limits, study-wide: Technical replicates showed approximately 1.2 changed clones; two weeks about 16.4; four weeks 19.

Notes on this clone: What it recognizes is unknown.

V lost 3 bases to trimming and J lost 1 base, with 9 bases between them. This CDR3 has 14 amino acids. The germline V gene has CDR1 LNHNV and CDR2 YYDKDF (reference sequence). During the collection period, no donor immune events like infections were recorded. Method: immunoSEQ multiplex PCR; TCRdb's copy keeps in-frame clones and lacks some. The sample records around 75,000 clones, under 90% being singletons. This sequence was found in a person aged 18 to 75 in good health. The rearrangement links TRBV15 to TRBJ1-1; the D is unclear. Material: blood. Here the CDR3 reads CATSRITANTEAFF. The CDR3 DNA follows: TGTGCCACCAGCAGGATAACAGCGAACACTGAAGCTTTCTTT.